The clone carrying this T cell receptor (beta chain) was detected many times. Samples came from axillary lymph nodes draining the breast cancer. TCRdb reprocessed the multiplex PCR reads with MiXCR, giving one entry per CDR3 protein. This sample has approximately 200,000 distinct CDR3 sequences, with 30% to 40% found just once. This sample is drawn from a study of breast tumors, draining lymph nodes, adjacent tissues. Material: axillary lymph node tissue. The TCR originated in a female donor with breast cancer. Some clones in this sample may be carry-over from other donors' samples.

The CDR3 DNA reads as TGTGCCAGTACAAGTCTAACAGCTGGAAACACCATATATTTT. This codes for CASTSLTAGNTIYF. This chain connects TRBV19 to TRBJ1-3; no clear D. In germline, CDR1 is LNHDA, CDR2 SQIVND (reference sequence). V was shortened by 7 bases and J by 2 bases, with 12 bases between the two germline ends. The CDR3 is 14 amino acids.